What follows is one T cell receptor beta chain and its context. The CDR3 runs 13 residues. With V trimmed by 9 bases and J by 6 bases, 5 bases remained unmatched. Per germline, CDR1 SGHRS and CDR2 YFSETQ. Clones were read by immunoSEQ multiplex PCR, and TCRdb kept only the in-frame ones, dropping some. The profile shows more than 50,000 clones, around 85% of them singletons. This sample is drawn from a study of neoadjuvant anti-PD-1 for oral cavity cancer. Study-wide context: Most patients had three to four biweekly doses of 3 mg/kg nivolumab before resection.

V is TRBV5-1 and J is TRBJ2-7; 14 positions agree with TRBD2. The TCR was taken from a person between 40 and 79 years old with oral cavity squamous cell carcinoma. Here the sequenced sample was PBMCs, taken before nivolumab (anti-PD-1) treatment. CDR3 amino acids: CATTGLAGGEQYF. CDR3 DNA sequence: TGCGCCACAACAGGACTAGCGGGAGGCGAGCAGTACTTC.